This T cell receptor beta chain was observed in a study of CXCR3-negative and CXCR3-positive naive CD8 T cells. For the study at large: Sequencing gave 120 million to 150 million TRB reads overall, about 1.5 +/- 0.3 million per library. Findings of the study overall: Naive cells that were CXCR3-positive had more hydrophobic TRB CDR3s (compared with CXCR3-negative naive cells).

All TRB cDNA libraries came from 5' RACE performed with UMI labels. TCRdb re-called the 5' RACE reads and gives one entry per CDR3 protein, without DNA. Its table records 90,000 to 150,000 distinct CDR3 sequences. About this clonotype itself: Its antigen is unidentified.

CDR1 LNHDA and CDR2 SQIVND come from the germline V gene (reference sequence). This CDR3 region has 13 residues. The sequencing input was naive CXCR3+ CD8+ T cells from blood. The subset: CD45RO-CCR7+CD27+CD95- naive CD8+ T cells expressing CXCR3 (TNR3+). The sequence came from a human donor in good health. Some clones in this sample may be carry-over from other donors' samples. The V call is TRBV19, the J call TRBJ2-7. The CDR3 loop is CASSIGISYEQYF.